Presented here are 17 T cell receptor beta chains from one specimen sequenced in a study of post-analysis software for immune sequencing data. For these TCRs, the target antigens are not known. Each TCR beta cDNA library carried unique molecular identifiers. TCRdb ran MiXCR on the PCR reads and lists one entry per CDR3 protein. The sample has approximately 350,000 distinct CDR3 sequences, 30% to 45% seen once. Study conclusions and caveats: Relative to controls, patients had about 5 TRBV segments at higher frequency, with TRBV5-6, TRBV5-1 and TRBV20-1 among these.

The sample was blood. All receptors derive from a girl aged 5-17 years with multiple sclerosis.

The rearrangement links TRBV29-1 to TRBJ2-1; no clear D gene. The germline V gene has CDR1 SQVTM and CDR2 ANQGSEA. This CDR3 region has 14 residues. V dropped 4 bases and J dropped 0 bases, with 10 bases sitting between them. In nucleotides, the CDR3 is TGCAGCGTTGCGTCAGTGGGCTCCTACAATGAGCAGTTCTTC. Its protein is CSVASVGSYNEQFF.

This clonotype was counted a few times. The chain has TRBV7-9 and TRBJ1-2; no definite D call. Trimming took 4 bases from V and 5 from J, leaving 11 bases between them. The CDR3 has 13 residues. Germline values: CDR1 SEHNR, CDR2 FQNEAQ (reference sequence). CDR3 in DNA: TGTGCCAGCAGCTCCGAACCGGATTATGGCTACACCTTC. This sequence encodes CASSSEPDYGYTF.

The CDR3 DNA sequence: TGTGCCAGCACCCCAGGGGGGGCGGGACATCAGCCCCAGCATTTT. Its translation: CASTPGGAGHQPQHF. The chain employs TRBV12-3 or TRBV12-4 and TRBJ1-5, with TRBD1 matching over 7 bases. Trimming took 7 bases from V and 5 from J; bases not matched to a gene: 11. The CDR3 contains 15 residues.

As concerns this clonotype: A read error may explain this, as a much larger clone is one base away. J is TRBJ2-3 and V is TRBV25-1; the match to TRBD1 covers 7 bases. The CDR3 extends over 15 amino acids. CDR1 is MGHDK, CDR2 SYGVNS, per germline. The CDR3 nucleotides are TGTGCCGGCAGTGAATATACAGGGGCGGCAGATACGCAGTATTTT. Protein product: CAGSEYTGAADTQYF.

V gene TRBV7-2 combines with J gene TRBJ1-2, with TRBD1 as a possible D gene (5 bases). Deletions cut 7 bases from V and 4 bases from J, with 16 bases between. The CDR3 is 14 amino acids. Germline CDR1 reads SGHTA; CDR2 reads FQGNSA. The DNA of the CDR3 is TGTGCCAGCAACTCCCAGGGAGGGGTCTATGGCTACACCTTC. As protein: CASNSQGGVYGYTF.

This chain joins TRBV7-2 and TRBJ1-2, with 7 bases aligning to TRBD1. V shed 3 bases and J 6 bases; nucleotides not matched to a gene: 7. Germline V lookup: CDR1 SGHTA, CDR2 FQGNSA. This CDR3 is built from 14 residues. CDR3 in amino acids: CASSFTGVRDGYTF. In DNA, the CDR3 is TGTGCCAGCAGCTTTACAGGGGTTAGAGATGGCTACACCTTC.

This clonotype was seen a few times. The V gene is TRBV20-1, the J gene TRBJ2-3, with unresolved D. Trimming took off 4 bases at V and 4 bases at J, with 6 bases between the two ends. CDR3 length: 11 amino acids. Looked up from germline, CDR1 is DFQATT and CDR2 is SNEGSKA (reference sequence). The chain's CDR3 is CSAKKSDTQYF. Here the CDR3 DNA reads TGCAGTGCTAAGAAGTCAGATACGCAGTATTTT.

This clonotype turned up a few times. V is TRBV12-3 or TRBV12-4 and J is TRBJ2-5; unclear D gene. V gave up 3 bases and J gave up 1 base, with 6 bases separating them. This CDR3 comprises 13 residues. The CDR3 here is CASSFWTQETQYF. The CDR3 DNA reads TGTGCCAGCAGTTTCTGGACCCAAGAGACCCAGTACTTC.

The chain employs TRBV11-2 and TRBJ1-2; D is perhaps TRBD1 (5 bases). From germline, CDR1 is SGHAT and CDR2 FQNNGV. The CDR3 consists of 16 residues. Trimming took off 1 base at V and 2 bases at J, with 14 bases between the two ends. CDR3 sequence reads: CASSLVGRAENYGYTF. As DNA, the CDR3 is TGTGCCAGCAGCTTAGTCGGCAGGGCCGAGAACTATGGCTACACCTTC.

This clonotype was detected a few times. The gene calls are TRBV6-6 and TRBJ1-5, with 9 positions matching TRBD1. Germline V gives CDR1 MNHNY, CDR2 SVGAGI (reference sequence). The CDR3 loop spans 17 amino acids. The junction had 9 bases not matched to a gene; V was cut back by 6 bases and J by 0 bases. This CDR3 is CASSRRQGVNSNQPQHF. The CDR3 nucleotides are TGTGCCAGCAGCAGGAGACAGGGGGTTAATAGCAATCAGCCCCAGCATTTT.

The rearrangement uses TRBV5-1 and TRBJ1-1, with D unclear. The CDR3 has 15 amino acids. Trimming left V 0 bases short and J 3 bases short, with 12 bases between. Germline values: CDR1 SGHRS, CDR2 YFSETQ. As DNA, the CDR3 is TGCGCCAGCAGCTTGGTGGTGGGCGCCGACACTGAAGCTTTCTTT. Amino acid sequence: CASSLVVGADTEAFF.

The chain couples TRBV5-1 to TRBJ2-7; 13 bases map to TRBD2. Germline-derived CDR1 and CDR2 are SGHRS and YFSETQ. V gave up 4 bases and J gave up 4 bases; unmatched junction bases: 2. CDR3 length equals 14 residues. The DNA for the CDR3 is TGCGCCAGCAGCCCGGGACTAGCGGGGTACGAGCAGTACTTC. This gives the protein CASSPGLAGYEQYF.

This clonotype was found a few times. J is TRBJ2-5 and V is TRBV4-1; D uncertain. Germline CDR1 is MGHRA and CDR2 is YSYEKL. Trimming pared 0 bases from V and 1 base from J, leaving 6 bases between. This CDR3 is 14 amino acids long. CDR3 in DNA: TGCGCCAGCAGCCAAGAGCAGGTCCAAGAGACCCAGTACTTC. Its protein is CASSQEQVQETQYF.

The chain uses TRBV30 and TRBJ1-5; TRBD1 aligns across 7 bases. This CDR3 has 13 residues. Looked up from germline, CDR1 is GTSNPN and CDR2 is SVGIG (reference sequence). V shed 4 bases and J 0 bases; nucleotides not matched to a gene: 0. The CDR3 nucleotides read TGTGCCTGGACAGGGGGTAGCAATCAGCCCCAGCATTTT. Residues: CAWTGGSNQPQHF.

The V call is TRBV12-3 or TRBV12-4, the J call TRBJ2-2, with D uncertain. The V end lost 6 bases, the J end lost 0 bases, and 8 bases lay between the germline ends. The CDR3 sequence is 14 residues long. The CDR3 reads CASSRLANTGELFF. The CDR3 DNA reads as TGTGCCAGCAGCCGCCTAGCGAACACCGGGGAGCTGTTTTTT.

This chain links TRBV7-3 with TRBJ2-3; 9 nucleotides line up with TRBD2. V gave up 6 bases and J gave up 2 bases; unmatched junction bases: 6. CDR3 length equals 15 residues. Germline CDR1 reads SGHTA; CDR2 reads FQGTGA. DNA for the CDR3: TGTGCCAGCAGTTATAGCGGGGGAGACACAGATACGCAGTATTTT. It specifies CASSYSGGDTDTQYF.

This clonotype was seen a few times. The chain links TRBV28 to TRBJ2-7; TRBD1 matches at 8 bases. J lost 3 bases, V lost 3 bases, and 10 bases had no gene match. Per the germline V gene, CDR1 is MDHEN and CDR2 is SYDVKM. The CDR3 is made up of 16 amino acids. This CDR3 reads CASSLGWDRPYYEQYF. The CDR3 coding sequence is TGTGCCAGCAGTTTGGGATGGGACAGGCCCTACTACGAGCAGTACTTC.